This T cell receptor (beta chain) derives from a study of patients and donors after allogeneic stem cell transplantation. Each CDR3 protein is one row after TCRdb ran MiXCR on the RT-PCR reads. The sample includes some 880,000 distinct CDR3 sequences, roughly 18% of them seen just once. This CDR3 has 14 residues. Deletions cut 4 bases from V and 3 bases from J, with 10 bases between. Germline CDR1 SGHRS, CDR2 YFSETQ. The J gene is TRBJ1-4, the V gene TRBV5-1; D may be TRBD1 (6 bases). The sample was blood, either unsorted or a sorted T cell fraction (not recorded which). This clonotype was obtained from a human donor who was either an allogeneic HSCT recipient or a stem cell or donor lymphocyte infusion donor (not recorded which). It is not recorded whose cells these are; they may come from a transplant donor. This CDR3 reads CASSRTASNEKLFF. Here the CDR3 DNA reads TGCGCCAGCAGCAGGACAGCGTCTAATGAAAAACTGTTTTTT.